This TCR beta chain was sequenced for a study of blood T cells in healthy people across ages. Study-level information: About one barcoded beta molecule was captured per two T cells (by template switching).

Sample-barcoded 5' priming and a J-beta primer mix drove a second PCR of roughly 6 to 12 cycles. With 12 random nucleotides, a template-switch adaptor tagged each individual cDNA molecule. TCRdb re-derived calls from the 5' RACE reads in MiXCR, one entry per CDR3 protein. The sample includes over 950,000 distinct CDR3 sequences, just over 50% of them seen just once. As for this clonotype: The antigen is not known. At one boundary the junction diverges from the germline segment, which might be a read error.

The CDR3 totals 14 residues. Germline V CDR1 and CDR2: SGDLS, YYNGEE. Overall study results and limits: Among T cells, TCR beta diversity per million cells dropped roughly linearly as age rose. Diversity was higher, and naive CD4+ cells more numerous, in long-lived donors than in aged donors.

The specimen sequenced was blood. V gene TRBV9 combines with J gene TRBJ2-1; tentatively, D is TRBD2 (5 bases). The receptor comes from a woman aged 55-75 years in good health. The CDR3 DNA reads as TGTGCCAACAGCGCGCCCTGGACTCTAAATGAGCAGTTCTTC. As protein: CANSAPWTLNEQFF.